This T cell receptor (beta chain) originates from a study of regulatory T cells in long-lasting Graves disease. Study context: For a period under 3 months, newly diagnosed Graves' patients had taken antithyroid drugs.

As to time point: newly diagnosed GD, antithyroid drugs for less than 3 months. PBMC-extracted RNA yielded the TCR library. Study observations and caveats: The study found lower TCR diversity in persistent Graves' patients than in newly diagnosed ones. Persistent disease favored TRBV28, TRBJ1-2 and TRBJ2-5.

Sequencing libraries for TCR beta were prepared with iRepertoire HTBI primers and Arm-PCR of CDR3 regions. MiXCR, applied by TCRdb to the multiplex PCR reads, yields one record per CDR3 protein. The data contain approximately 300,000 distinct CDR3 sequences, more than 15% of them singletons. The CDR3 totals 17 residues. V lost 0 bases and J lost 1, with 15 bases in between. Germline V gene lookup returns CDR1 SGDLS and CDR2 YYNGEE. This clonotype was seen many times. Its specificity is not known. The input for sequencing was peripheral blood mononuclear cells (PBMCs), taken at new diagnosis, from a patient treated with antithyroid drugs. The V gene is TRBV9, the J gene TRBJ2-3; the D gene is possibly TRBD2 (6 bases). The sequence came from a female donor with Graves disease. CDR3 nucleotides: TGTGCCAGCAGCGTAGAAGGCGGGACGGGAGGCACAGATACGCAGTATTTT. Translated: CASSVEGGTGGTDTQYF.